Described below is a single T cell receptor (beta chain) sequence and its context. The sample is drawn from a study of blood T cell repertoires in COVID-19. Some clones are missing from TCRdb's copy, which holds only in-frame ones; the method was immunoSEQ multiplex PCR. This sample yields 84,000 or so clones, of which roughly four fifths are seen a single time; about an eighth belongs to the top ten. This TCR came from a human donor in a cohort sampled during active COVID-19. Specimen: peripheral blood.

CDR3: CASGLRVGELFF. The CDR3 DNA is TGTGCCAGCGGACTTCGGGTCGGGGAGCTGTTTTTT. The rearrangement links TRBV7-2 to TRBJ2-2, with D perhaps matching TRBD2 (5 bases). CDR1 and CDR2 from the germline V gene are SGHTA and FQGNSA. V was shortened by 8 bases and J by 7 bases, with 11 bases between the two germline ends. This CDR3 comprises 12 residues.